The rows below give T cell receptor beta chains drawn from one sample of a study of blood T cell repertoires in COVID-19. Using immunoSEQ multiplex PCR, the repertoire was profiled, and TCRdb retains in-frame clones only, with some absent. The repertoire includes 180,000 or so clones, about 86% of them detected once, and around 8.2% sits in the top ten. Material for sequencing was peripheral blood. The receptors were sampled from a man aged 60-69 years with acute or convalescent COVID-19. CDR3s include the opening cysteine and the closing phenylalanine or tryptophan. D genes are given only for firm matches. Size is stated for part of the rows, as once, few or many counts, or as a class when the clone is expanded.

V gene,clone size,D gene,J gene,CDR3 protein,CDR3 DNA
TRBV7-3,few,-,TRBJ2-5,CASSLSSGGLETQYF,TGTGCCAGCAGCTTATCATCTGGCGGGCTAGAGACCCAGTACTTC
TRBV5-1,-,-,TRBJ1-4,CASSSTTGALATNEKLFF,TGCGCCAGCAGCAGCACCACAGGAGCTTTAGCAACTAATGAAAAACTGTTTTTT
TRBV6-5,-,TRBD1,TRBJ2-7,CASRDTGGLSYEQYF,TGTGCCAGCAGGGACACAGGGGGCTTATCCTACGAGCAGTACTTC
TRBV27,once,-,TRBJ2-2,CASSPRTQTGELFF,TGTGCCAGCAGTCCCCGGACTCAAACCGGGGAGCTGTTTTTT
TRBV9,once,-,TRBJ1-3,CASSEGMAENTIYF,TGTGCCAGCAGCGAAGGCATGGCGGAAAACACCATATATTTT
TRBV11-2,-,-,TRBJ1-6,CASSGRGGRNSPLHF,TGTGCCAGCAGCGGCCGGGGGGGGCGAAATTCACCCCTCCACTTT
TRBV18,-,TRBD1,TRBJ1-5,CASSPRTGGSNQPQHF,TGTGCCAGCTCACCACGGACAGGGGGAAGCAATCAGCCCCAGCATTTT
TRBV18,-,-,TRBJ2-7,CASSPPGGQGYEQYF,TGTGCCAGCTCACCACCGGGGGGGCAAGGATACGAGCAGTACTTC
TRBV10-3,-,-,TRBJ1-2,CAIGGWGGTYGYTF,TGTGCCATCGGGGGTTGGGGAGGGACCTATGGCTACACCTTC
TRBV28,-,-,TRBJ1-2,CASSLVRNYGYTF,TGTGCCAGCAGTTTAGTCCGTAACTATGGCTACACCTTC
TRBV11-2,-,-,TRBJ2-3,CASSPGRSFSTDTQYF,TGTGCCAGCAGCCCCGGCAGGTCCTTTTCCACAGATACGCAGTATTTT
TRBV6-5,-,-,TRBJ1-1,CASFQGAVGSEAFF,TGTGCCAGCTTTCAGGGCGCGGTGGGCTCTGAAGCTTTCTTT
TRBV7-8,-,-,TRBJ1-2,CASSPNGRDGYTF,TGTGCCAGCAGCCCGAATGGCAGGGATGGCTACACCTTC
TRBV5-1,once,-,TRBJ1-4,CASSLDPGLGEKLFF,TGCGCCAGCAGCTTGGATCCGGGTCTAGGTGAAAAACTGTTTTTT
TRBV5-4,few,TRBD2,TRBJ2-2,CASSVGAGGGTGELFF,TGTGCCAGCAGCGTGGGAGCGGGAGGGGGCACCGGGGAGCTGTTTTTT
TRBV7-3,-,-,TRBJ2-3,CASGRGGTSTDTQYF,TGTGCCAGCGGTCGTGGGGGCACGAGCACAGATACGCAGTATTTT
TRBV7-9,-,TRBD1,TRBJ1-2,CASTPGVDREYGYTF,TGTGCCAGCACCCCGGGGGTGGACAGGGAATATGGCTACACCTTC
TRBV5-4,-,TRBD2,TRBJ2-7,CASSLVGRGRALNEQYF,TGTGCCAGCAGCTTGGTGGGTCGCGGGAGGGCCCTCAACGAGCAGTACTTC
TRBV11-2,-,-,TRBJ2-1,CASTLGGLTYNEQFF,TGTGCCAGCACCCTCGGCGGGCTAACCTACAATGAGCAGTTCTTC
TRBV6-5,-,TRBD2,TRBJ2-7,CAAGEYNYEQYF,TGTGCCGCGGGAGAATACAACTACGAGCAGTACTTC
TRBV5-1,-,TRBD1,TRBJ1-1,CASSIGTGSTEAFF,TGCGCCAGCAGCATAGGGACAGGGTCGACTGAAGCTTTCTTT
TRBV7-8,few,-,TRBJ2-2,CASSLGGRVGTGELFF,TGTGCCAGCAGCTTGGGAGGTCGGGTGGGCACCGGGGAGCTGTTTTTT
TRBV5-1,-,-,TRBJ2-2,CASRVAGRRTGELFF,TGCGCCAGCAGAGTCGCGGGACGGCGGACCGGGGAGCTGTTTTTT
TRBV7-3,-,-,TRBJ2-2,CASSLRGSQGRTGELFF,TGTGCCAGCAGCTTAAGGGGCTCCCAGGGGCGCACCGGGGAGCTGTTTTTT
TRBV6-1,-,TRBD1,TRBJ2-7,CASSRDRSYEQYF,TGTGCCAGCAGTCGGGACAGATCCTACGAGCAGTACTTC
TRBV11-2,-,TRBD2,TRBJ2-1,CASSPGGSYNEQFF,TGTGCCAGCAGCCCCGGGGGGTCCTACAATGAGCAGTTCTTC
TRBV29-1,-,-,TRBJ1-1,CSVRAGKKEAFF,TGCAGCGTACGGGCGGGCAAAAAGGAAGCTTTCTTT
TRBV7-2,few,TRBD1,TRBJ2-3,CASSLHGQGFGTQYF,TGTGCCAGCAGCCTGCATGGACAGGGCTTCGGTACGCAGTATTTT
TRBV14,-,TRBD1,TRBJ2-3,CASSRQGFTDTQYF,TGTGCCAGCAGCCGACAGGGGTTCACAGATACGCAGTATTTT
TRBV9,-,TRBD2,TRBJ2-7,CASSVGGRGYEQYF,TGTGCCAGCAGCGTCGGCGGGAGGGGCTACGAGCAGTACTTC
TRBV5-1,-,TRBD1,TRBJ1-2,CASSPSGQVVAYGYTF,TGCGCCAGCAGCCCGTCGGGACAGGTGGTAGCTTATGGCTACACCTTC
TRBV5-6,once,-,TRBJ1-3,CASSPSMGVGNTIYF,TGTGCCAGCAGCCCCTCGATGGGCGTTGGAAACACCATATATTTT
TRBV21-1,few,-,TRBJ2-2,CASSRKVASPNTGELFF,TGTGCCAGCAGCCGAAAGGTTGCTAGCCCTAACACCGGGGAGCTGTTTTTT
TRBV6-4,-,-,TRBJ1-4,CATSPGVNEKLFF,TGTGCCACCTCGCCGGGGGTTAATGAAAAACTGTTTTTT
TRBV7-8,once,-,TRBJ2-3,CASSLGGPTDTQYF,TGTGCCAGCAGCTTAGGGGGCCCCACAGATACGCAGTATTTT
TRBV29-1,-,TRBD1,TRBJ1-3,CSATDRDENTIYF,TGCAGCGCGACGGACAGGGATGAAAACACCATATATTTT